This TCR beta chain originates from a study of T cell responses to AZD1222 COVID-19 vaccine. Study overall: Pooled together were second doses at about 4 or about 12 weeks. Whole-study results and caveats: The number of AZD1222 recipients seropositive at baseline was only five or six. Spike was spanned by vaccine-associated CD4 TCRs, with dominance at 160-218 and 743-854.

V dropped 5 bases and J dropped 6 bases, with 20 bases sitting between them. The CDR3 length is 16 residues. Germline assignment: CDR1 MNHEY and CDR2 SMNVEV (reference sequence). Produced via immunoSEQ multiplex PCR; TCRdb's table is partial and in-frame only. The repertoire holds approximately 140,000 clones, with about 91% as singletons. Details on this clone: Its antigen is currently unknown.

The chain uses TRBV27 and TRBJ2-1, with D possibly TRBD2 on 6 matching bases. The clonotype was recovered from an adult in good health. The sample here was peripheral blood, taken on day 0 of AZD1222 vaccination. The CDR3 DNA reads TGTGCCAGCAGTCCCCAGGGTGCGGGAAGCCTCAATGAGCAGTTCTTC. This sequence encodes CASSPQGAGSLNEQFF.